This T cell receptor (beta chain) appears in the sequencing data of a study of CD8+CD57+ T cells in acquired aplastic anemia. Sequencing involved patients with CD8+CD57+ cell expansion previously shown by flow cytometry. TCR beta VDJ and CDR3 were profiled, and genomic DNA was the template. Each CDR3 protein is one row after TCRdb ran MiXCR on the reads. The data contain 150,000 to 200,000 distinct CDR3 sequences, 45% to 60% of them singletons. Germline V gene data show CDR1 as MNHNS and CDR2 as SASEGT. The CDR3 has 16 residues. V was trimmed by 2 bases and J by 6 bases, leaving 17 bases between them.

This chain connects TRBV6-1 to TRBJ1-3; D gene unclear. The source of this sequence is a human donor with aplastic anemia. Sequencing used sorted CD4+, CD8+, or CD8+CD57+ T cells (not recorded which) from PBMCs. The DNA for the CDR3 is TGTGCCAGCAGTGAACCAAGAGGAGGTAGGGAAAACACCATATATTTT. Translated, it gives CASSEPRGGRENTIYF.